This passage covers 18 T cell receptor beta chains from one sample sequenced in a study of a mutant IDH1 vaccine in newly diagnosed glioma (dated by TCRdb to the early 2020s). The sample's time point label, in plain terms: baseline, week 1 (first vaccination visit). The treatment or condition label here, explained by the study, means: pre-vaccination baseline after standard-of-care therapy. Library preparation was by the immunoSEQ multiplex PCR assay. As stored in TCRdb, this immuneACCESS dataset retains in-frame rearrangements with V and J assigned. A fraction of the clones does not appear; measured against another copy, unresolved V genes explain less than half of the discrepancy, and the remainder lacks a known reason. The table for this sample lists tens of thousands of clones; 75% to 95% of them were counted only once. The top ten hold about 2.5% of the sample. The material was PBMCs, obtained from a glioma patient treated with radiotherapy, temozolomide or both. The receptors were gathered from a man between 45 and 60 years old with glioma.

As for this clone: Other DNA sequences in the sample encode the same CDR3. The genes are TRBV5-4 and TRBJ2-7; no reliable D call. From germline, CDR1 is SGHNT and CDR2 YYREEE (reference sequence). Trimming pared 0 bases from V and 3 bases from J, leaving 7 bases between. The CDR3 runs 13 residues. As DNA, the CDR3 is TGTGCCAGCAGCTTGGGACATCTCTACGAGCAGTACTTC. It codes for CASSLGHLYEQYF.

The V and J genes are TRBV27 and TRBJ2-7; weak D call: TRBD1 (6 bases). V was trimmed by 5 bases and J by 0 bases, leaving 17 bases between them. CDR3 length: 16 residues. Germline CDR1 reads MNHEY; CDR2 reads SMNVEV (reference sequence). CDR3 residues: CASSPSDRRSSYEQYF. The CDR3 DNA reads TGTGCCAGCAGTCCCTCGGACAGAAGGAGCTCCTACGAGCAGTACTTC.

V gene TRBV2 combines with J gene TRBJ1-3, with 8 bases that match TRBD1. CDR3 size: 14 residues. The V gene's germline CDR1 is SNHLY and CDR2 FYNNEI. V was clipped by 9 bases and J by 0 bases; unmatched bases: 4. The CDR3 loop is CARGQESSGNTIYF. CDR3 coding DNA: TGTGCCAGGGGACAGGAAAGCTCTGGAAACACCATATATTTT.

This sequence joins TRBV28 and TRBJ2-1; 11 bases align to TRBD2. This CDR3 comprises 15 residues. CDR1 and CDR2 (germline): MDHEN, SYDVKM. V trimming: 4 bases; J trimming: 6 bases; junction bases outside the gene matches: 5. This chain's CDR3 is CASSSGTSGANEQFF. CDR3 bases: TGTGCCAGCAGTTCCGGGACTAGCGGCGCCAATGAGCAGTTCTTC.

The chain recombines TRBV28 with TRBJ2-7; D is possibly TRBD2 (5 bases). The CDR3 has 14 amino acids. V gave up 7 bases and J gave up 4 bases, with 17 bases separating them. Germline CDR1 is MDHEN and CDR2 is SYDVKM. The CDR3 protein is CASNDGEQRYEQYF. The CDR3 DNA reads TGTGCCAGCAACGACGGGGAACAGAGATACGAGCAGTACTTC.

This chain joins TRBV5-1 and TRBJ2-7; possible D gene TRBD2, 5 bases. Germline CDR1 and CDR2: SGHRS and YFSETQ. The V end was cut by 0 bases, the J end by 2 bases, with 12 bases between. The CDR3 contains 15 residues. The CDR3 sequence: CASSLARGTTYEQYF. The CDR3 region has the DNA TGCGCCAGCAGCTTGGCCCGGGGAACCACCTACGAGCAGTACTTC. Full variable domain (rest looked up from reference TRBV5-1 and TRBJ2-7): KAGVTQTPRYLIKTRGQQVTLSCSPISGHRSVSWYQQTPGQGLQFLFEYFSETQRNKGNFPGRFSGRQFSNSRSEMNVSTLELGDSALYLCASSLARGTTYEQYFGPGTRLTVT.

The chain carries TRBV7-2 and TRBJ2-5; D call uncertain. The CDR3 loop spans 14 amino acids. Trimming took off 3 bases at V and 1 base at J, with 9 bases between the two ends. The V gene's germline CDR1 is SGHTA and CDR2 FQGNSA. The CDR3 DNA sequence: TGTGCCAGCAGCTTTTATCGGAGCCAAGAGACCCAGTACTTC. This sequence encodes CASSFYRSQETQYF.

The chain joins TRBV28 to TRBJ2-7; 11 nucleotides match TRBD2. Trimming at V came to 6 bases and at J to 2 bases, leaving 6 bases not matched to a gene. In germline, CDR1 is MDHEN, CDR2 SYDVKM. This CDR3 comprises 15 residues. The CDR3 reads CASSKLAGEPYEQYF. Written as DNA, the CDR3 is TGTGCCAGCAGCAAACTAGCGGGGGAGCCCTACGAGCAGTACTTC.

This sequence joins TRBV11-2 and TRBJ2-7; D is perhaps TRBD2 (6 bases). Trimming removed 1 base at V and 5 bases at J, with 12 bases between. Germline V gene data show CDR1 as SGHAT and CDR2 as FQNNGV. The CDR3 is made up of 14 amino acids. Here the CDR3 reads CASSLGGESHEQYF. The CDR3 nucleotides are TGTGCCAGCAGCTTAGGGGGGGAGTCCCACGAGCAGTACTTC.

The chain combines TRBV6-1 with TRBJ2-7; a possible D gene is TRBD2 (5 bases). From germline, CDR1 is MNHNS and CDR2 SASEGT. Trimming removed 7 bases at V and 0 bases at J, with 13 bases between. This CDR3 contains 14 residues. Here the CDR3 DNA reads TGTGCCAGCATTTTGACGGGGAGCTCCTACGAGCAGTACTTC. Its translation is CASILTGSSYEQYF.

J is TRBJ1-4 and V is TRBV19; 8 bases agree with TRBD1. J was trimmed by 3 bases and V by 5 bases; bases with no gene match: 11. The CDR3 is 17 amino acids. CDR1 is LNHDA, CDR2 SQIVND, per germline (reference sequence). The CDR3 loop is CASSPRTGWAANEKLFF. CDR3 in DNA: TGTGCCAGTAGTCCACGGACAGGGTGGGCGGCTAATGAAAAACTGTTTTTT.

V usage is TRBV27 and J usage is TRBJ1-2; D is uncertain. This CDR3 has 13 amino acids. Germline CDR1 MNHEY, CDR2 SMNVEV (reference sequence). Trimming removed 2 bases from V and 5 bases from J, with 9 bases in between. The CDR3 spells CASSLGQLYGYTF. CDR3 coding DNA: TGTGCCAGCAGTTTAGGGCAACTTTATGGCTACACCTTC.

V gene TRBV21-1 combines with J gene TRBJ1-2. TRBV21-1 is listed as a pseudogene. This CDR3 has 12 amino acids. The CDR3 nucleotides read TGTGCCAGCAGCAAAACTAGGGGTGGCTACACCTTC. As protein: CASSKTRGGYTF.

This rearrangement joins TRBV30 to TRBJ2-5, with 8 positions matching TRBD2. CDR3 size: 15 residues. The trim removed 0 bases at V and 5 bases at J, leaving 8 bases unmatched. In germline, CDR1 is GTSNPN, CDR2 SVGIG (reference sequence). CDR3 DNA sequence: TGTGCCTGGAGTGTACCGAGCGGGGGTGTGGAGACCCAGTACTTC. Protein: CAWSVPSGGVETQYF.

V is TRBV11-2 and J is TRBJ2-7; tentatively, D is TRBD2 (6 bases). The CDR3 contains 15 residues. CDR1 is SGHAT and CDR2 is FQNNGV in the germline V gene. V gave up 3 bases and J gave up 1 base, with 13 bases separating them. CDR3 residues: CASSLGDGGSYEQYF. Written as DNA, the CDR3 is TGTGCCAGCAGCTTGGGGGACGGGGGATCCTACGAGCAGTACTTC. Full variable domain (outside the CDR3, taken from reference TRBV11-2 and TRBJ2-7): EAGVAQSPRYKIIEKRQSVAFWCNPISGHATLYWYQQILGQGPKLLIQFQNNGVVDDSQLPKDRFSAERLKGVDSTLKIQPAKLEDSAVYLCASSLGDGGSYEQYFGPGTRLTVT.

The chain combines TRBV19 with TRBJ2-1; 12 bases map to TRBD1. V trimming: 0 bases; J trimming: 4 bases; junction bases outside the gene matches: 4. CDR1 and CDR2 (germline): LNHDA, SQIVND (reference sequence). This CDR3 is 17 amino acids long. CDR3 protein: CASSIDGTGGPYNEQFF. CDR3 nucleotide sequence: TGTGCCAGTAGTATAGATGGGACAGGGGGCCCGTACAATGAGCAGTTCTTC.

The V gene is TRBV4-2, the J gene TRBJ1-1; D is unresolved. Germline V gene sequence: CDR1 LGHNA, CDR2 YNFKEQ. This CDR3 is 15 amino acids long. The ends were cut back, 0 bases at V and 1 base at J, with 9 bases in the middle. The CDR3 region is CASSQDYAGNTEAFF. In DNA form, the CDR3 reads TGTGCCAGCAGCCAAGATTACGCCGGGAACACTGAAGCTTTCTTT.

The V call is TRBV6-6, the J call TRBJ1-6; TRBD1 is a possible D gene (5 bases). CDR1 and CDR2 from the germline V gene are MNHNY and SVGAGI (reference sequence). The CDR3 is 14 amino acids. The V end lost 6 bases, the J end lost 7 bases, and 13 bases lay between the germline ends. The CDR3 nucleotides read TGTGCCAGCAGACCGGGACGAGGCAATTCACCCCTCCACTTT. It codes for CASRPGRGNSPLHF.